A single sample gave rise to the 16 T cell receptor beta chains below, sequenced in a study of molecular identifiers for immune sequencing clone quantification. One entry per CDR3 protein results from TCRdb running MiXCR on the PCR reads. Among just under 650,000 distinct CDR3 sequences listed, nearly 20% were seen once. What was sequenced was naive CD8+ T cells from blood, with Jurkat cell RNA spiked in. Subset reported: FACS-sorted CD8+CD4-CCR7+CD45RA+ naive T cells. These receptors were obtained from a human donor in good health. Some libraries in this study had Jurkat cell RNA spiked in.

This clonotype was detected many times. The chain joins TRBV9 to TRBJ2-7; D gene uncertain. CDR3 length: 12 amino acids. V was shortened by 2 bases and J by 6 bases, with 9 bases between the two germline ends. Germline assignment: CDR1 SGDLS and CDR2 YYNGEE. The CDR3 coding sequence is TGTGCCAGCAGCGTTGGGGTCGGCGAGCAGTACTTC. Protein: CASSVGVGEQYF.

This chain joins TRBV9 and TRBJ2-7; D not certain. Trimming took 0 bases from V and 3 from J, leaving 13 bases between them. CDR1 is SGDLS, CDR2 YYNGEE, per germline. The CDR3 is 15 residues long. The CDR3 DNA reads TGTGCCAGCAGCGTAGGTGTCGGCAGCGTCTACGAGCAGTACTTC. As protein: CASSVGVGSVYEQYF.

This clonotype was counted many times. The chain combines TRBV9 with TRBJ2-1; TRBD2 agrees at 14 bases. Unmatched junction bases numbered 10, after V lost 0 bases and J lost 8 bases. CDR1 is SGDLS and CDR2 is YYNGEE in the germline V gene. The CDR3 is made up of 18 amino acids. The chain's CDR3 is CASSVVEVGLAGVDEQFF. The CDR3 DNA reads TGTGCCAGCAGCGTAGTGGAGGTGGGACTAGCGGGAGTGGATGAGCAGTTCTTC.

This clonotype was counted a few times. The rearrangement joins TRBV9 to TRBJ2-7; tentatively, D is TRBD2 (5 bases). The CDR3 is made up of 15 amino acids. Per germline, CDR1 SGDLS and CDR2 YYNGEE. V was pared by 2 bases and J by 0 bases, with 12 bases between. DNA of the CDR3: TGTGCCAGCAGCGTCGGGCTAGCTTCCTCCTACGAGCAGTACTTC. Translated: CASSVGLASSYEQYF.

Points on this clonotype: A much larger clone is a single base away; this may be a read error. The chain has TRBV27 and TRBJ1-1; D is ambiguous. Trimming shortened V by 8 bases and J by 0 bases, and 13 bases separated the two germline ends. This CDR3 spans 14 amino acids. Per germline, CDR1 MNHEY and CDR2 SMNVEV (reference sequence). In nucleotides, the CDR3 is TGTGCCAGCGGTTCGTACGGCATGAACACTGAAGCTTTCTTT. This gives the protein CASGSYGMNTEAFF.

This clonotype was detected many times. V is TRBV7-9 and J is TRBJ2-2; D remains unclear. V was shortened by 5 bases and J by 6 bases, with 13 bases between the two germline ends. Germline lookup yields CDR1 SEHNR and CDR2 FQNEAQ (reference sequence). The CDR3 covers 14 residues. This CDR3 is CASSPWLGSGELFF. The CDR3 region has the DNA TGTGCCAGCAGCCCTTGGCTCGGATCCGGGGAGCTGTTTTTT.

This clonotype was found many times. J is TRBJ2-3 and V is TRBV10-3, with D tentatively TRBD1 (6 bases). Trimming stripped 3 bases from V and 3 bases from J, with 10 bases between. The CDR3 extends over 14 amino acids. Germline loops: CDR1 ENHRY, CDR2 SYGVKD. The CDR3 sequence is CAISDTGQTDTQYF. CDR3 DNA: TGTGCCATCAGTGATACCGGACAGACAGATACGCAGTATTTT.

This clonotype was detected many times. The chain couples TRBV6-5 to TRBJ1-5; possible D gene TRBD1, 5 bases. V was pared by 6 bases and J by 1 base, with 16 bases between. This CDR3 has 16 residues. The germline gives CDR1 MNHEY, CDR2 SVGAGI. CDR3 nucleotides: TGTGCCAGCAGGGCGAAATGGCAGGGCAGCAATCAGCCCCAGCATTTT. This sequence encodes CASRAKWQGSNQPQHF.

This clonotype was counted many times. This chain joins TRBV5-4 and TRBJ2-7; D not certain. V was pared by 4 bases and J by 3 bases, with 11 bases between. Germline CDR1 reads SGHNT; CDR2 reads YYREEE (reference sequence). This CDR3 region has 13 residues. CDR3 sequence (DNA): TGTGCCAGCAGCCCCCTTGGACGCTACGAGCAGTACTTC. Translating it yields CASSPLGRYEQYF.

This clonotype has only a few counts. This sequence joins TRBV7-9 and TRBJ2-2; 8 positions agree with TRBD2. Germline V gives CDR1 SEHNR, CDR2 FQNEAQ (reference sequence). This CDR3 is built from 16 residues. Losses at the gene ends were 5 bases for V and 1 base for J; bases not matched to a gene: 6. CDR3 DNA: TGTGCCAGCAGCCGGAGCGGGAGCCGGAACACCGGGGAGCTGTTTTTT. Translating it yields CASSRSGSRNTGELFF.

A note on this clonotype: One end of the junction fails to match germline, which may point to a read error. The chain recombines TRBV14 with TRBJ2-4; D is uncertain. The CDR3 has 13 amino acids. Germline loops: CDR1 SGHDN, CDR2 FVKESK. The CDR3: CAISHLADMIQYF. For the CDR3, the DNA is TGTGCCATCAGCCACTTGGCCGATATGATCCAGTACTTC.

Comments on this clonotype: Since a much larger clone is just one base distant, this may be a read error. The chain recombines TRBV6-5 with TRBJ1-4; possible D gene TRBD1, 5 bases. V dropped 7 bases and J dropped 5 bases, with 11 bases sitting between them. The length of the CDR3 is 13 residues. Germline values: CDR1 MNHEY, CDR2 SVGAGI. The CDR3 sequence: CASTGAENEKLFF. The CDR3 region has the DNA TGTGCCAGCACCGGGGCGGAGAATGAAAAACTGTTTTTT.

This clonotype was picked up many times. The DNA for the CDR3 is TGTGCTAGTGGTTCCGATATAGGGGGACGAGAGACCCAGTACTTC. Translated, it gives CASGSDIGGRETQYF. The chain combines TRBV12-5 with TRBJ2-5, with D tentatively TRBD1 (6 bases). The germline gives CDR1 LGHNT, CDR2 FRNRAP. The ends were cut back, 4 bases at V and 4 bases at J, with 16 bases in the middle. CDR3 length equals 15 residues.

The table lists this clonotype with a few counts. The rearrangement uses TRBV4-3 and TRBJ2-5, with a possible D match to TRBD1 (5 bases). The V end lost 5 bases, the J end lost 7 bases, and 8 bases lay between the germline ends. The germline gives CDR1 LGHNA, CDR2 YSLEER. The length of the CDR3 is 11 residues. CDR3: CASSIGATQYF. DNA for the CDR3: TGCGCCAGCAGCATTGGGGCGACCCAGTACTTC.

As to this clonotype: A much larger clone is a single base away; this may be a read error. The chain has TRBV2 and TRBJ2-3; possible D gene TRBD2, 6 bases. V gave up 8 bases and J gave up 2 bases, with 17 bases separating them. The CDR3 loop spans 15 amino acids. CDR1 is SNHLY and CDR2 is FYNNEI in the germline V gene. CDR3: CASGDRLVPTDTQYF. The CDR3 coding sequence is TGTGCCAGCGGGGACCGACTAGTTCCCACAGATACGCAGTATTTT. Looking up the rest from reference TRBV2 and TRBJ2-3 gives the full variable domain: EPEVTQTPSHQVTQMGQEVILRCVPISNHLYFYWYRQILGQKVEFLVSFYNNEISEKSEIFDDQFSVERPDGSNFTLKIRSTKLEDSAMYFCASGDRLVPTDTQYFGPGTRLTVL.

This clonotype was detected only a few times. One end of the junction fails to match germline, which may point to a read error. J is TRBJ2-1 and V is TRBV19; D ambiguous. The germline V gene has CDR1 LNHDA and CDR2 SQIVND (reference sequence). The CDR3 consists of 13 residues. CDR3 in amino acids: CASSMSPHNERFF. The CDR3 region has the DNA TGTGCCAGTAGTATGAGCCCGCACAATGAGCGGTTCTTC. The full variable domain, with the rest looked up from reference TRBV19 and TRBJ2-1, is DGGITQSPKYLFRKEGQNVTLSCEQNLNHDAMYWYRQDPGQGLRLIYYSQIVNDFQKGDIAEGYSVSREKKESFPLTVTSAQKNPTAFYLCASSMSPHNERFFGPGTRLTVL.